The 4 T cell receptor beta chains given below trace back to one sample, sequenced in a study of low-dose radiotherapy and immunotherapy resistance in tumors. Time point: after trial treatment. Sample treatment: LDRT plus nivolumab, ipilimumab, low-dose cyclophosphamide and aspirin (RACIN trial). TRAV- and TRBV-specific primers were used for first-strand cDNA, which covered alpha and beta chains. The authors ran around 22 PCR cycles to amplify TCRs with a constant-region primer and V-primer adapter. TCRdb independently ran MiXCR on the reads; one entry per CDR3 protein. The sample carries under 90,000 distinct CDR3 sequences, roughly 17% recorded once. The specimen was PBMCs, collected after low-dose radiotherapy plus immunotherapy. The source of these receptors is a male donor with prostate cancer.

Ten or more counts support this clonotype. The rearrangement links TRBV10-3 to TRBJ2-3, with 10 bases lining up with TRBD2. The CDR3 loop spans 18 amino acids. Germline values: CDR1 ENHRY, CDR2 SYGVKD. J gave up 0 bases and V 7 bases, and 13 bases lay outside the gene matches. CDR3 DNA: TGTGCCATCAAATATGGGGCTAGCGGGAGCGCTAGCACAGATACGCAGTATTTT. Translated: CAIKYGASGSASTDTQYF.

The V gene is TRBV4-1, the J gene TRBJ2-7; D call uncertain. V lost 0 bases to trimming and J lost 4 bases, with 7 bases between them. The germline V gene encodes CDR1 MGHRA and CDR2 YSYEKL. CDR3 length equals 13 residues. In nucleotides, the CDR3 is TGCGCCAGCAGCCAAGAATTGAGATACGAGCAGTACTTC. Translation gives CASSQELRYEQYF.

This clonotype has a count of ten or more. V gene TRBV14 combines with J gene TRBJ1-2, with a possible D match to TRBD1 (5 bases). Trimming cost V 5 bases and J 4 bases, with 17 bases left between them. Per the germline V gene, CDR1 is SGHDN and CDR2 is FVKESK. The CDR3 extends over 15 amino acids. The CDR3 sequence is CASSEYRGASYGYTF. CDR3 sequence (DNA): TGTGCCAGCAGCGAGTACCGGGGCGCGAGCTATGGCTACACCTTC.

The chain links TRBV5-4 to TRBJ2-1; TRBD2 aligns across 13 bases. Germline CDR1 SGHNT, CDR2 YYREEE (reference sequence). V was pared by 4 bases and J by 9 bases, with 10 bases of the junction left unmatched. The CDR3 length is 16 residues. CDR3 in DNA: TGTGCCAGCAGCGAGGGGACTAGCGGGGTTTGGGGTGAGCAGTTCTTC. Translation: CASSEGTSGVWGEQFF. The entire variable domain, with the rest obtained from reference TRBV5-4 and TRBJ2-1, is as follows: ETGVTQSPTHLIKTRGQQVTLRCSSQSGHNTVSWYQQALGQGPQFIFQYYREEENGRGNFPPRFSGLQFPNYSSELNVNALELDDSALYLCASSEGTSGVWGEQFFGPGTRLTVL.